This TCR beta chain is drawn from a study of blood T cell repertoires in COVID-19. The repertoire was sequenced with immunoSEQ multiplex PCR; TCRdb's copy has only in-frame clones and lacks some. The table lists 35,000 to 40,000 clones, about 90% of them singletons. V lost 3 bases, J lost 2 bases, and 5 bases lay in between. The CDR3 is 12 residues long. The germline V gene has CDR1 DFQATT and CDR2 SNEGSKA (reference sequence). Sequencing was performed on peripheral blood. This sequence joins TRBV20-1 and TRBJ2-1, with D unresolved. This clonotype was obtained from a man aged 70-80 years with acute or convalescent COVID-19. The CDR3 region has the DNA TGCAGTGCTAGTCGGGCCTACAATGAGCAGTTCTTC. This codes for CSASRAYNEQFF.